In its sample, the clone carrying this T cell receptor (beta chain) was seen many times. Its antigen is not known. The germline V gene encodes CDR1 MDHEN and CDR2 SYDVKM. V shed 5 bases and J shed 7 bases, with 14 bases lying between them. The CDR3 spans 14 residues. This sample is drawn from a study of T cell repertoires in cytomegalovirus infection. Study as a whole: The public TCR beta signatures pointed to both CMV infection and matching HLA type. Notes on the study in general: HLA-C-restricted CMV clonotypes gave the most frequent clonotype in two of eight donors. Summed public TCR beta family frequency identified CMV carriers bearing the relevant HLA.

From the reads, TCRdb called clonotypes with MiXCR, one entry per CDR3 protein. The data contain some 220,000 distinct CDR3 sequences, around 6.4% of them singletons. The origin of this receptor is a human donor in good health (CMV status not recorded). Some clones in this sample may be carry-over from other donors' samples. Sample: PBMCs. The gene calls are TRBV28 and TRBJ1-4, with D hard to call. CDR3 residues: CASSPDVVVEKLFF. CDR3 DNA sequence: TGTGCCAGCAGTCCGGACGTCGTGGTTGAAAAACTGTTTTTT.